This T cell receptor beta chain was captured by sequencing in a study of cytomegalovirus exposure and HLA in healthy donors (dated 2017 in TCRdb). Study-level background: A later analysis indicated that the 120 or so validation repertoires were generated on the platform also employed for the approximately 700 repertoires of the first cohort. The study aimed to test whether cataloging public T cell receptors could reveal signatures of past pathogen exposure. Along with the approximately 700-subject first cohort, a separate validation cohort of more than 90 different subjects was used. To predict cytomegalovirus infection status, the study combined high-throughput TCR immunosequencing, statistical association of individual TCRs with disease status, and machine learning. General conclusions and limits of the study: The authors suggested that the approach could potentially be extended to other disease states and immunological phenotypes. Most TCR sequences were seen in very few donors, while some public TCRs were found in many individuals. All 120 or so repertoires were used to score co-occurrence in the validation cohort in a later analysis, because that analysis had no HLA typing for the cohort. A few of the identified cytomegalovirus-associated TCR beta chains were confirmed in vitro to be specific for cytomegalovirus antigens. Subsequent analysis determined that TCRs grouped into clusters in the first cohort also showed a tendency toward co-occurrence across the roughly 110 validation repertoires, and 94% of cluster scores exceeded 0. In the study, 150 to 200 TCR beta chains were listed as associated with cytomegalovirus. Cytomegalovirus status was reported to be diagnosed by the classifier with high specificity and sensitivity in both the original and validation cohorts.

Separate from the approximately 670-subject first cohort, the validation cohort of some 130 subjects was the group to which the donors belonged. Receptor libraries were prepared by the immunoSEQ multiplex PCR assay. The paper's processing steps were these. A statistical classification framework was developed to diagnose cytomegalovirus status using the catalog of TCR beta chain sequences. TCRdb re-hosts the immuneACCESS table, in-frame sequences only. Its copies lack some clones; in the studies checked, an unresolved V gene accounts for under half of them, and the cause for the rest is not known. The D gene and trimming were derived from the DNA, and the V and J assignments and clone size from that table. The table for this sample lists some 70,000 clones; over 95% of them were counted only once. The biggest ten clones account for 2% to 2.5% of the sample. Comments on this clone: Its antigen is unknown. No base quality information exists; no much larger clone differs at one position.

Sequenced: PBMCs. The receptor was derived from a man between 18 and 29 years old in good health and CMV-seronegative.

The DNA sequence reads TGCGCCAGCAGCCAAGAATCGAGATTAGCCAAAAACATTCAGTACTTC. The encoded protein is CASSQESRLAKNIQYF. The chain joins TRBV4-1 to TRBJ2-4, with no confidently assigned D gene. Taken from cysteine to phenylalanine, the CDR3 has 16 residues. Only the CDR3 region is kept as DNA, spanning 48 bases read in frame from base 1. Cut back by 0 bases and 0 bases, the V and J ends lie 9 bases apart. The germline V gene supplies CDR1 MGHRA and CDR2 YSYEKL.